Presented here are 21 T cell receptor beta chains from one specimen sequenced in a study of T-cell reconstitution after alpha-beta-depleted transplantation in children (dated by TCRdb to about 2016). The treatment or condition tag for this specimen amounts to: allogeneic hematopoietic cell transplantation with graft depleted of TCRalphabeta T cells and CD19 B cells. The method behind the library was PCR. Sequencing took place on an Illumina HiSeq 2500. TCR libraries were prepared with molecular barcoding, using unique molecular identifiers to normalize TCRbeta repertoire quantification. TCRdb handled the public reads itself, with Q25 trimming in fastp and clone calling in MiXCR, and kept productive beta chains. Entries are consolidated by CDR3 protein sequence, retaining the most common genes and DNA. Here the sample has about 200,000 distinct CDR3 sequences; 6.3% occur a single time. In total, the top ten clones hold about 5% of the sample.

This specimen was PBMCs, taken before TCRalphabeta/CD19-depleted stem cell transplant. All receptors come from a girl under three years old with combined immunodeficiency, due to receive a stem cell transplant.

This clonotype occurred many times. The chain has TRBV21-1 and TRBJ2-7; the DNA was not compared with TRBD1, the D call given in the table. TRBV21-1 represents a pseudogene. This CDR3 is 15 amino acids long. This CDR3 is CASSSPGQSSYEQYF. The CDR3 coding sequence is TGTGCCAGCAGCTCCCCGGGACAAAGCTCCTACGAGCAGTACTTC.

Many counts were recorded for this clonotype. The J gene is TRBJ2-2, the V gene TRBV6-5; the match to TRBD1 covers 7 bases. The CDR3 totals 16 residues. Looked up from germline, CDR1 is MNHEY and CDR2 is SVGAGI. J lost 0 bases, V lost 0 bases, and 1 base had no gene match. The CDR3 DNA reads as TGTGCCAGCAGTTACTCAGGGGGCGCGAACACCGGGGAGCTGTTTTTT. Its protein is CASSYSGGANTGELFF.

This clonotype showed up many times. The CDR3 reads CASSYTLAGKGQETQYF. DNA for the CDR3: TGTGCCAGCAGTTACACACTAGCGGGGAAAGGTCAAGAGACCCAGTACTTC. The chain joins TRBV11-2 to TRBJ2-5; TRBD2 aligns across 10 bases. V shed 6 bases, J shed 2 bases, and the junction held 12 bases outside the gene matches. Germline CDR1 and CDR2: SGHAT and FQNNGV. This CDR3 has 17 amino acids.

This clonotype was seen ten or more times. CDR3 loop: CSARVAGSLYWGEQYF. The CDR3 DNA is TGCAGTGCTAGAGTAGCGGGAAGTCTCTACTGGGGCGAGCAGTACTTC. The chain joins TRBV20-1 to TRBJ2-7; 8 bases agree with TRBD2. Germline values: CDR1 DFQATT, CDR2 SNEGSKA (reference sequence). V was clipped by 1 base and J by 6 bases; unmatched bases: 14. The length of the CDR3 is 16 residues.

This clonotype was detected a few times. J is TRBJ2-7 and V is TRBV5-1; the D is unclear. Germline V lookup: CDR1 SGHRS, CDR2 YFSETQ. CDR3 length: 12 residues. V gave up 4 bases and J gave up 3 bases, with 8 bases separating them. Written as DNA, the CDR3 is TGCGCCAGCAGCCAAGACGGCTACGAGCAGTACTTC. Its translation: CASSQDGYEQYF. The full variable domain, completed using reference TRBV5-1 and TRBJ2-7, is KAGVTQTPRYLIKTRGQQVTLSCSPISGHRSVSWYQQTPGQGLQFLFEYFSETQRNKGNFPGRFSGRQFSNSRSEMNVSTLELGDSALYLCASSQDGYEQYFGPGTRLTVT.

This clonotype has at least ten counts. The chain links TRBV12-3 or TRBV12-4 to TRBJ2-1; TRBD2 aligns across 9 bases. The CDR3 sequence is 16 residues long. V was pared by 6 bases and J by 3 bases, with 9 bases of the junction left unmatched. The chain's CDR3 is CASSRSGSGVYNEQFF. The CDR3 DNA reads TGTGCCAGCAGCCGTAGCGGGAGCGGGGTCTACAATGAGCAGTTCTTC.

This clonotype appeared many times. The J gene is TRBJ2-5, the V gene TRBV5-5; the D gene is possibly TRBD2 (6 bases). In germline, CDR1 is SGHKS, CDR2 YYEKEE (reference sequence). V was shortened by 0 bases and J by 0 bases, with 12 bases between the two germline ends. The CDR3 is 16 amino acids. The chain's CDR3 is CASSLVGTEYQETQYF. CDR3 sequence (DNA): TGTGCCAGCAGCTTGGTCGGGACTGAGTACCAAGAGACCCAGTACTTC.

This clonotype appeared many times. CDR3 nucleotide sequence: TGCGCCAGCAGCCAGGGAAGCTCCGACTACAATGAGCAGTTCTTC. The encoded protein is CASSQGSSDYNEQFF. The chain uses TRBV4-3 and TRBJ2-1; the D is unclear. This CDR3 is 15 amino acids long. Looked up from germline, CDR1 is LGHNA and CDR2 is YSLEER. Trimming cost V 3 bases and J 3 bases, with 12 bases left between them.

The sample holds many counts of this clonotype. In nucleotides, the CDR3 is TGTGCCACCAGCAGAGATCTGGGCATCAATCAGCCCCAGCATTTT. It specifies CATSRDLGINQPQHF. This chain connects TRBV15 to TRBJ1-5; D is ambiguous. This CDR3 contains 15 residues. Trimming cost V 0 bases and J 3 bases, with 9 bases left between them. Germline CDR1 reads LNHNV; CDR2 reads YYDKDF (reference sequence).

Many counts were recorded for this clonotype. The V gene is TRBV7-6, the J gene TRBJ2-1, with 8 bases matching TRBD2. V lost 2 bases and J lost 7; bases outside the gene matches: 7. The CDR3 runs to 15 residues. The germline V gene encodes CDR1 SGHVS and CDR2 FNYEAQ. CDR3 nucleotide sequence: TGTGCCAGCAGCTTACTAGCGGGTTTGGGGAATGAGCAGTTCTTC. Its translation is CASSLLAGLGNEQFF.

This clonotype came up many times. The chain recombines TRBV29-1 with TRBJ2-4, with D perhaps matching TRBD2 (5 bases). This CDR3 region has 15 residues. CDR1 SQVTM and CDR2 ANQGSEA come from the germline V gene. Trimming shortened V by 2 bases and J by 8 bases, and 19 bases separated the two germline ends. CDR3 sequence reads: CSVELSGGLLDIQYF. CDR3 nucleotide sequence: TGCAGCGTTGAATTGTCCGGAGGATTATTAGACATTCAGTACTTC.

The rearrangement links TRBV7-9 to TRBJ1-4; D ambiguous. The germline V and J ends were trimmed by 1 base and 6 bases, with 12 bases remaining between them. Germline V gives CDR1 SEHNR, CDR2 FQNEAQ (reference sequence). The CDR3 has 15 amino acids. As DNA, the CDR3 is TGTGCCAGCAGCTTAGAGGAGGGAGAACATGAAAAACTGTTTTTT. It specifies CASSLEEGEHEKLFF.

This clonotype was seen at least ten times. The CDR3 DNA reads TGTGCCAGCAGTTTACAACTACTAAACCCGGGACTAGGACTACACAATGAGCAGTTCTTC. Residues: CASSLQLLNPGLGLHNEQFF. V and J are TRBV28 and TRBJ2-1; TRBD2 matches 8 bases. With V trimmed by 2 bases and J by 5 bases, 20 bases remained unmatched. Germline lookup yields CDR1 MDHEN and CDR2 SYDVKM. CDR3 length: 20 amino acids.

This clonotype was detected many times. The V call is TRBV11-2, the J call TRBJ2-6, with 8 nucleotides matching TRBD1. This CDR3 is 16 amino acids long. Unmatched junction bases numbered 5, after V lost 5 bases and J lost 2 bases. Germline lookup yields CDR1 SGHAT and CDR2 FQNNGV. The CDR3 nucleotides are TGTGCCAGCAGCCCATGGACAGGGCCTGGGGCCAACGTCCTGACTTTC. Protein: CASSPWTGPGANVLTF.

This clonotype was recorded at least ten times. The CDR3 bases are TGTGCCAGTCAGCGGGAGGTCTACAATGAGCAGTTCTTC. This sequence encodes CASQREVYNEQFF. J is TRBJ2-1 and V is TRBV12-3 or TRBV12-4; TRBD2 matches at 9 bases. This CDR3 region has 13 residues. With V trimmed by 9 bases and J by 3 bases, 3 bases remained unmatched.

This clonotype was counted ten times or more. The chain has TRBV29-1 and TRBJ2-7; D is uncertain. The V gene's germline CDR1 is SQVTM and CDR2 ANQGSEA. The length of the CDR3 is 13 residues. Trimming took 8 bases from V and 0 from J, leaving 14 bases between them. The CDR3 region has the DNA TGCAGCCGGGCGAGCACCCACTCCTACGAGCAGTACTTC. Encoded protein: CSRASTHSYEQYF.

This clonotype was seen ten or more times. The chain links TRBV20-1 to TRBJ2-3, with 8 bases identical to TRBD2. Trimming cost V 6 bases and J 2 bases; bases outside gene matches: 16. This CDR3 comprises 17 residues. The germline CDR1 and CDR2 sequences are DFQATT and SNEGSKA (reference sequence). The DNA of the CDR3 is TGCAGTGCGCTGATACCGACTAGCGTTTATATCACAGATACGCAGTATTTT. It codes for CSALIPTSVYITDTQYF.

In its sample, this clonotype was seen many times. This chain links TRBV20-1 with TRBJ2-5; no definite D call. Trimming cost V 3 bases and J 4 bases, with 3 bases left between them. This CDR3 is built from 10 residues. The germline gives CDR1 DFQATT, CDR2 SNEGSKA (reference sequence). Here the CDR3 DNA reads TGCAGTGCTAGGTCAGAGACCCAGTACTTC. Residues: CSARSETQYF.

This clonotype was detected only once. This sequence may be a read error, since a much larger clone differs from it by one base. This rearrangement joins TRBV20-1 to TRBJ2-2, with 10 bases matching TRBD2. CDR3 size: 15 residues. Germline V gene data show CDR1 as DFQATT and CDR2 as SNEGSKA (reference sequence). V was pared by 5 bases and J by 7 bases, with 10 bases of the junction left unmatched. The CDR3 loop is CSAPITSGNGGELFF. In DNA, the CDR3 is TGCAGTGCTCCTATCACTAGCGGGAATGGCGGGGAGCTGTTTTTT.

This clonotype appeared many times. This chain connects TRBV9 to TRBJ2-1, with D perhaps TRBD2 (7 bases). The germline V gene encodes CDR1 SGDLS and CDR2 YYNGEE. The CDR3 sequence is 15 residues long. Deletions cut 4 bases from V and 9 bases from J, with 20 bases between. The CDR3 region has the DNA TGTGCCAGCAGCCCCAGTGGGGGGGGCCTCGGTGAGCAGTTCTTC. Encoded protein: CASSPSGGGLGEQFF.

This clonotype showed up just once. Being one base from a much bigger clone, this may be a read error. This rearrangement joins TRBV20-1 to TRBJ2-1; D is possibly TRBD2 (5 bases). This CDR3 has 20 residues. CDR1 DFQATT and CDR2 SNEGSKA come from the germline V gene (reference sequence). This CDR3 reads CCARDSPRISLDGNYNEQFF. CDR3 DNA: TGCTGTGCTAGAGATTCTCCAAGGATCTCTTTGGACGGGAACTACAATGAGCAGTTCTTC.